The T cell receptor (beta chain) under discussion was sequenced for a study of blood T cells in healthy people across ages. V was cut by 4 bases and J by 7 bases, with 20 bases left in between. The CDR3 is 15 residues long. Per the germline V gene, CDR1 is SGHDT and CDR2 is YYEEEE. A second PCR of 7 to 11 cycles used a sample-barcoded 5' primer and a J-beta primer mix. Via MiXCR, TCRdb re-called the 5' RACE reads, giving one row per CDR3 protein. The sample consists of roughly 800,000 distinct CDR3 sequences, about three fifths of them appearing once. This TCR came from a man younger than 45 in good health. This chain connects TRBV5-6 to TRBJ2-5; a weak D match, TRBD2 (5 bases). Source material: blood. The CDR3 nucleotides are TGTGCCAGCAGCACCCGGATGGAGGCAGTGGGGACCCAGTACTTC. This sequence encodes CASSTRMEAVGTQYF.